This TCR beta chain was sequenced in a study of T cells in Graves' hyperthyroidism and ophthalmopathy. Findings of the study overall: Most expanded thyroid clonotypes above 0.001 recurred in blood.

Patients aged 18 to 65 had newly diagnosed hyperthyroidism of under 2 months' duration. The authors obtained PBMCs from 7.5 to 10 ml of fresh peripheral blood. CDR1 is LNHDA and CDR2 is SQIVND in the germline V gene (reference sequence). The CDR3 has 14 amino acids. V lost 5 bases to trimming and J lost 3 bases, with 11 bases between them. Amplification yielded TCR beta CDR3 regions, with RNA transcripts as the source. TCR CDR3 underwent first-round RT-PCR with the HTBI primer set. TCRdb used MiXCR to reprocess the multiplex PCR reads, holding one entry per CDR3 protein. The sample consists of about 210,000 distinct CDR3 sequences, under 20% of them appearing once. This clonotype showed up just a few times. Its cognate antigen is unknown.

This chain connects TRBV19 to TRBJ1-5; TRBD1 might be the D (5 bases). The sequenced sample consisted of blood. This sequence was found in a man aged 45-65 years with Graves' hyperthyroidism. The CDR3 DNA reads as TGTGCCAGTAGTTTAGGGGCCTACAATCAGCCCCAGCATTTT. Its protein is CASSLGAYNQPQHF.